The next 18 T cell receptor beta chains were all read from a single sample in a study of cytomegalovirus exposure and HLA in healthy donors. PCR primers comprised 60 Vbeta and 13 Jbeta primers. Profiled with immunoSEQ multiplex PCR; TCRdb holds only in-frame clones, not every one. In the table there are more than 80,000 clones, nearly 70% of which are singletons. Sequenced input: PBMCs. The receptor set was obtained from a man aged 50 or older in good health and CMV-seronegative.

V and J are TRBV7-6 and TRBJ2-7; a weak D match, TRBD2 (6 bases). The CDR3 has 15 amino acids. Germline CDR1 SGHVS, CDR2 FNYEAQ. V was clipped by 1 base and J by 0 bases, with 10 bases between them. Here the CDR3 DNA reads TGTGCCAGCAGCTTAGGGGACTTCTTCTCCTACGAGCAGTACGTC. Translation: CASSLGDFFSYEQYV.

Points on this clone: This same CDR3 is encoded by further DNA sequences in the sample. The V gene is TRBV5-1, the J gene TRBJ2-5; D is ambiguous. Trimming shortened V by 0 bases and J by 1 base, and 7 bases separated the two germline ends. This CDR3 comprises 14 residues. Germline V gene sequence: CDR1 SGHRS, CDR2 YFSETQ. The CDR3 is CASSLGQIQETQYF. The CDR3 coding sequence is TGCGCCAGCAGCTTGGGTCAGATCCAAGAGACCCAGTACTTC.

This sequence joins TRBV4-2 and TRBJ2-2; the D gene is possibly TRBD2 (6 bases). This CDR3 has 17 residues. V lost 4 bases and J 3 bases, leaving 18 bases between the germline ends. Germline CDR1 and CDR2: LGHNA and YNFKEQ. The CDR3 spells CASSLARASDYTGELFF. For the CDR3, the DNA is TGTGCCAGCAGCCTGGCACGGGCTAGCGACTACACCGGGGAGCTGTTTTTT.

The chain combines TRBV6-6 with TRBJ1-1, with 9 bases matching TRBD1. The CDR3 extends over 16 amino acids. The junction had 13 bases not matched to a gene; V was cut back by 7 bases and J by 4 bases. Germline V gene data show CDR1 as MNHNY and CDR2 as SVGAGI (reference sequence). Here the CDR3 reads CASTKEGQGLSTEAFF. The CDR3 nucleotides are TGTGCCAGCACCAAGGAGGGACAGGGTTTGAGCACTGAAGCTTTCTTT.

The chain links TRBV13 to TRBJ2-2; D uncertain. Germline lookup yields CDR1 PRHDT and CDR2 FYEKMQ (reference sequence). The CDR3 runs 12 residues. V was clipped by 1 base and J by 6 bases, with 3 bases between them. The chain's CDR3 is CASSLVAGELFF. The CDR3 bases are TGTGCCAGCAGCTTAGTAGCCGGGGAGCTGTTTTTT. Using reference TRBV13 and TRBJ2-2 for the parts outside the CDR3, the full variable domain is AAGVIQSPRHLIKEKRETATLKCYPIPRHDTVYWYQQGPGQDPQFLISFYEKMQSDKGSIPDRFSAQQFSDYHSELNMSSLELGDSALYFCASSLVAGELFFGEGSRLTVL.

This sequence joins TRBV18 and TRBJ1-5; D is unresolved. In germline, CDR1 is KGHSH, CDR2 LQKENI. The ends were cut back, 4 bases at V and 0 bases at J, with 10 bases in the middle. The CDR3 length is 15 residues. CDR3 nucleotide sequence: TGTGCCAGCTCACGACAAGGTGATAGCAATCAGCCCCAGCATTTT. Translated: CASSRQGDSNQPQHF. Combining the CDR3 with reference TRBV18 and TRBJ1-5 gives the whole variable domain NAGVMQNPRHLVRRRGQEARLRCSPMKGHSHVYWYRQLPEEGLKFMVYLQKENIIDESGMPKERFSAEFPKEGPSILRIQQVVRGDSAAYFCASSRQGDSNQPQHFGDGTRLSIL.

This chain uses TRBV5-1 with TRBJ2-1; 10 nucleotides line up with TRBD1. Per the germline V gene, CDR1 is SGHRS and CDR2 is YFSETQ. Losses at the gene ends were 4 bases for V and 5 bases for J; bases not matched to a gene: 3. CDR3 size: 14 residues. The chain's CDR3 is CASSPGTGDNEQFF. DNA for the CDR3: TGCGCCAGCAGCCCCGGGACAGGGGACAATGAGCAGTTCTTC.

CDR3 sequence (DNA): TGTGCCTGGAAGAGAGGCGGGACAGGAGGCTACAATGAGCAGTTCTTC. Protein: CAWKRGGTGGYNEQFF. The V and J genes are TRBV30 and TRBJ2-1; 8 positions match TRBD1. Germline trimming cut 4 bases from V and 3 bases from J; bases unmatched to any gene: 11. In germline, CDR1 is GTSNPN, CDR2 SVGIG (reference sequence). CDR3 length: 16 residues.

V gene TRBV4-1 combines with J gene TRBJ2-1, with 8 bases that match TRBD1. The CDR3 has 14 residues. With V trimmed by 1 base and J by 9 bases, 5 bases remained unmatched. Germline V gives CDR1 MGHRA, CDR2 YSYEKL. Here the CDR3 reads CASSQGTGRFEQFF. The CDR3 nucleotides are TGCGCCAGCAGCCAAGGGACAGGGCGGTTTGAGCAGTTCTTC.

The chain joins TRBV5-1 to TRBJ2-7; TRBD1 matches at 10 bases. The CDR3 has 13 residues. CDR1 SGHRS and CDR2 YFSETQ come from the germline V gene. Germline trimming cut 4 bases from V and 6 bases from J; bases unmatched to any gene: 4. As DNA, the CDR3 is TGCGCCAGCAGCGTCCGGGACAGGGGCGAGCAGTACTTC. Protein product: CASSVRDRGEQYF.

The genes are TRBV30 and TRBJ2-3, with D perhaps matching TRBD1 (6 bases). CDR1 is GTSNPN, CDR2 SVGIG, per germline (reference sequence). The V end lost 1 base, the J end lost 0 bases, and 14 bases lay between the germline ends. This CDR3 spans 16 amino acids. CDR3 DNA sequence: TGTGCCTGGAGTGCCAGGGGAGTATCTAGCACAGATACGCAGTATTTT. Translated: CAWSARGVSSTDTQYF.

The rearrangement joins TRBV5-6 to TRBJ1-4, with 7 nucleotides matching TRBD1. V was clipped by 5 bases and J by 3 bases; unmatched bases: 13. The germline V gene has CDR1 SGHDT and CDR2 YYEEEE. CDR3 size: 17 residues. In nucleotides, the CDR3 is TGTGCCAGCAGGTCCGCTAGGAGGGGACAGTCTAATGAAAAACTGTTTTTT. Translated: CASRSARRGQSNEKLFF.

This clone was seen only a few times. The chain recombines TRBV7-2 with TRBJ2-1, with 7 positions matching TRBD2. The V and J ends lost 2 bases and 2 bases, in that order; junction bases with no gene match: 3. The CDR3 covers 15 residues. From germline, CDR1 is SGHTA and CDR2 FQGNSA. The CDR3 is CASSLMAGAYNEQFF. The CDR3 DNA sequence: TGTGCCAGCAGCTTAATGGCGGGAGCCTACAATGAGCAGTTCTTC.

The chain uses TRBV6-1 and TRBJ1-1; D may be TRBD1 (6 bases). CDR3 length: 16 amino acids. Germline V gives CDR1 MNHNS, CDR2 SASEGT. Trimming took 4 bases from V and 7 from J, leaving 22 bases between them. In DNA form, the CDR3 reads TGTGCCAGCAGTGCGACACCGACAGGTCCCCTCATTGAAGCTTTCTTT. Residues: CASSATPTGPLIEAFF.

The rearrangement uses TRBV29-1 and TRBJ1-5; D may be TRBD1 (6 bases). This CDR3 contains 13 residues. V shed 4 bases and J shed 6 bases, with 13 bases lying between them. CDR1 and CDR2 from the germline V gene are SQVTM and ANQGSEA. This CDR3 reads CSVGAGVGQPQHF. The CDR3 nucleotides read TGCAGCGTTGGGGCAGGGGTCGGTCAGCCCCAGCATTTT. Looking up the rest from reference TRBV29-1 and TRBJ1-5 gives the full variable domain: SAVISQKPSRDICQRGTSLTIQCQVDSQVTMMFWYRQQPGQSLTLIATANQGSEATYESGFVIDKFPISRPNLTFSTLTVSNMSPEDSSIYLCSVGAGVGQPQHFGDGTRLSIL.

On this clone itself: One end of the junction varies from germline; a read error may be responsible. The identical CDR3 is also encoded by other nucleotide sequences in the sample. This chain connects TRBV5-1 to TRBJ2-7, with D perhaps TRBD1 (5 bases). This CDR3 spans 13 amino acids. CDR1 and CDR2 (germline): SGHRS, YFSETQ. The CDR3 DNA reads TGCGCCAGTAGCTTGGAAGGGGCCTACGAGCAGTACTTC. This codes for CASSLEGAYEQYF.

The chain is built from TRBV5-6 and TRBJ1-2; possible D gene TRBD1, 5 bases. The germline V gene encodes CDR1 SGHDT and CDR2 YYEEEE. The CDR3 covers 14 residues. The V gene lost 1 base and the J gene lost 8 bases, with 15 bases spanning the gap. The CDR3 DNA is TGTGCCAGCAGCTTGATAGGGGATGGCTGGGGCTACACCTTC. Translation gives CASSLIGDGWGYTF. Filled out from reference TRBV5-6 and TRBJ1-2, the complete variable domain reads DAGVTQSPTHLIKTRGQQVTLRCSPKSGHDTVSWYQQALGQGPQFIFQYYEEEERQRGNFPDRFSGHQFPNYSSELNVNALLLGDSALYLCASSLIGDGWGYTFGSGTRLTVV.

This clone was found a few times. The chain couples TRBV7-9 to TRBJ1-1; D unresolved. The CDR3 extends over 14 amino acids. The V end lost 4 bases, the J end lost 6 bases, and 15 bases lay between the germline ends. CDR1 SEHNR and CDR2 FQNEAQ come from the germline V gene (reference sequence). In nucleotides, the CDR3 is TGTGCCAGCAGCTCGGGATTCGCACACTCTGAAGCTTTCTTT. Its protein is CASSSGFAHSEAFF.